The clone carrying this T cell receptor beta chain occurred many times. These data originate in a study of breast tumors, draining lymph nodes, adjacent tissues. TCRdb reprocessed the multiplex PCR reads with MiXCR, giving one entry per CDR3 protein. The sample lists some 130,000 distinct CDR3 sequences, about 20% occurring once. Samples came from axillary lymph nodes draining the breast cancer. From germline, CDR1 is SGHTA and CDR2 FQGNSA. V was cut by 2 bases and J by 5 bases, with 9 bases left in between. This CDR3 spans 14 amino acids. The genes are TRBV7-2 and TRBJ1-4; D unclear. This receptor was identified in a female donor with breast cancer. Some clones in this sample may be carry-over from other donors' samples. Input material: axillary lymph node tissue. For the CDR3, the DNA is TGTGCCAGCAGCTTAACCCTCGGGAATGAAAAACTGTTTTTT. Protein sequence: CASSLTLGNEKLFF.